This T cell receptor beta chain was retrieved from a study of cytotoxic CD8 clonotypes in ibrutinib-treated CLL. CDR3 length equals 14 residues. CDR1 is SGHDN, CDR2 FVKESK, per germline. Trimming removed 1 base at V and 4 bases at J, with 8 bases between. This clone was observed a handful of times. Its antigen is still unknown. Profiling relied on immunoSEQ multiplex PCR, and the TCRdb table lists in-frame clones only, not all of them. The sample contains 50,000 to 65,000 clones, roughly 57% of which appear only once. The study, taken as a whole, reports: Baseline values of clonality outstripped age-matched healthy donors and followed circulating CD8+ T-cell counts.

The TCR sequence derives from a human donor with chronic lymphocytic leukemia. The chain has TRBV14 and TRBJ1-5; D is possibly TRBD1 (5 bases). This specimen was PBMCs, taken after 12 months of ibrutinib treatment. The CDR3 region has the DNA TGTGCCAGCAGCCAAGCAGGGAGGAATCAGCCCCAGCATTTT. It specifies CASSQAGRNQPQHF.